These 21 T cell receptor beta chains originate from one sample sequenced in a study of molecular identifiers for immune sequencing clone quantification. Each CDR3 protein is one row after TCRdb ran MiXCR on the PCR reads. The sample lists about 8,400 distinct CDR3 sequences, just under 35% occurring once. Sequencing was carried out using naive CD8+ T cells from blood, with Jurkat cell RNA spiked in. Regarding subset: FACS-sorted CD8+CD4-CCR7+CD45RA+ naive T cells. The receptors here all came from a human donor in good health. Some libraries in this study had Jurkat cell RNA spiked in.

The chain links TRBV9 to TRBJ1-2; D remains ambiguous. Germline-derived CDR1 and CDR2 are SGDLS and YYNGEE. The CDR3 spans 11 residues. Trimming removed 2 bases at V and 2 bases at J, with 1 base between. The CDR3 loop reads CASSVNYGYTF. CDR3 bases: TGTGCCAGCAGCGTGAACTATGGCTACACCTTC.

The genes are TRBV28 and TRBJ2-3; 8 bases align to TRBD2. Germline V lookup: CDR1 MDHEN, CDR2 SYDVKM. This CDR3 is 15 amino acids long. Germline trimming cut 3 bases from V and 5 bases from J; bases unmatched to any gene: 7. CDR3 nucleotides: TGTGCCAGCAGTTTTTTTAGCGGGATTGTAGATACGCAGTATTTT. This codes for CASSFFSGIVDTQYF. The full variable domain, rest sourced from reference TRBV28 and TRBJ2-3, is DVKVTQSSRYLVKRTGEKVFLECVQDMDHENMFWYRQDPGLGLRLIYFSYDVKMKEKGDIPEGYSVSREKKERFSLILESASTNQTSMYLCASSFFSGIVDTQYFGPGTRLTVL.

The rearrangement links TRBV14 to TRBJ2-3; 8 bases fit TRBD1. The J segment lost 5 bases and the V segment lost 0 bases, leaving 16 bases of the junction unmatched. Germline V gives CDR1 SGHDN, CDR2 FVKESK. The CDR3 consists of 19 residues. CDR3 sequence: CASSQEEEWQGAPEDTQYF. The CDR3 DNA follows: TGTGCCAGCAGCCAAGAAGAAGAATGGCAGGGGGCGCCGGAAGATACGCAGTATTTT.

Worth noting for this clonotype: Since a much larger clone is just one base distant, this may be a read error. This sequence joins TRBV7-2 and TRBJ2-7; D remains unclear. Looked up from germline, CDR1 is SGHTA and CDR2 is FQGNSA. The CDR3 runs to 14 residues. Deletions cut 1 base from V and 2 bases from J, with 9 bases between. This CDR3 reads CASSLGAQPYEQYF. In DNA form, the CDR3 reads TGTGCCAGCAGCTTAGGGGCCCAACCCTACGAGCAGTACTTC.

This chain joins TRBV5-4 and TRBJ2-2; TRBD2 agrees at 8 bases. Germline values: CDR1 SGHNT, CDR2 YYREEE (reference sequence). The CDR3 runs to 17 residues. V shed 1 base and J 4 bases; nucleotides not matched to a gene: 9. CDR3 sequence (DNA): TGTGCCAGCAGCTTGTTCACTAGCGGAGGGGCCACCGGGGAGCTGTTTTTT. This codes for CASSLFTSGGATGELFF.

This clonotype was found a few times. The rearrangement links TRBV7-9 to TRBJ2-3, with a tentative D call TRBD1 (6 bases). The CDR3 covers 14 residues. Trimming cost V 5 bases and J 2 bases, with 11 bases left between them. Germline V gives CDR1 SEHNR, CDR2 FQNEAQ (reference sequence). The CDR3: CASSTTGYTDTQYF. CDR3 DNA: TGTGCCAGCAGCACAACAGGGTACACAGATACGCAGTATTTT. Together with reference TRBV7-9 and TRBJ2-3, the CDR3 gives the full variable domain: DTGVSQNPRHKITKRGQNVTFRCDPISEHNRLYWYRQTLGQGPEFLTYFQNEAQLEKSRLLSDRFSAERPKGSFSTLEIQRTEQGDSAMYLCASSTTGYTDTQYFGPGTRLTVL.

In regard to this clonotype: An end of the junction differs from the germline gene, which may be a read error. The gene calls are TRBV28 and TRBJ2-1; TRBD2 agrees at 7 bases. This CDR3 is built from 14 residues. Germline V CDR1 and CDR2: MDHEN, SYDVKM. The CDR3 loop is CASTLAATYNEQIF. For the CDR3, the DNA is TGTGCCAGCACTCTAGCGGCCACCTACAATGAGCAGATCTTC.

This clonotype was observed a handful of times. The CDR3 reads CASSTGLAGDFTDTQYF. The DNA of the CDR3 is TGTGCCAGTAGTACGGGACTAGCGGGAGATTTCACAGATACGCAGTATTTT. The chain joins TRBV19 to TRBJ2-3; 14 nucleotides match TRBD2. The germline CDR1 and CDR2 sequences are LNHDA and SQIVND (reference sequence). This CDR3 is 17 amino acids long. The V and J ends lost 4 bases and 2 bases, in that order; junction bases with no gene match: 5.

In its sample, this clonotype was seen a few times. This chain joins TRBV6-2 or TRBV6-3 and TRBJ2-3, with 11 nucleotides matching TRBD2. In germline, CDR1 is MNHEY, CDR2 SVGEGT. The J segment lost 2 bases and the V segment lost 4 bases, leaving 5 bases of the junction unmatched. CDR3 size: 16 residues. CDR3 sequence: CASSSPGLADTDTQYF. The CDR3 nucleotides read TGTGCCAGCAGTTCCCCGGGACTAGCGGACACAGATACGCAGTATTTT.

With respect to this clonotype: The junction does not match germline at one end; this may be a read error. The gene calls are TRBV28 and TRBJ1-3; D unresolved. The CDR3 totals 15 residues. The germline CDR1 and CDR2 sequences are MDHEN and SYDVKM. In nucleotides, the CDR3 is TGTGCCAGCAGTCCGATCTCGGCCAGCGGAAACACCATATTTTTT. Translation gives CASSPISASGNTIFF.

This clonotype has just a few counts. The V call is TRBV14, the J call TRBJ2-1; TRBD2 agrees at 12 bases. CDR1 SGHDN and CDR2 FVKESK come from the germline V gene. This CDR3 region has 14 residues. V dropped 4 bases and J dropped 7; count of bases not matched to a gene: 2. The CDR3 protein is CASSPGLAGNEQFF. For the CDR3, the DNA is TGTGCCAGCAGCCCCGGACTAGCGGGGAATGAGCAGTTCTTC.

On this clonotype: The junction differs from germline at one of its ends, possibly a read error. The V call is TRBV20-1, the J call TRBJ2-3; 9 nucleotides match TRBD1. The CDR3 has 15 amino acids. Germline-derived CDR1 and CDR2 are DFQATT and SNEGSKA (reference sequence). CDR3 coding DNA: TGCAGTGCTTTTACAGGGGGCTTTGGAACAGCTACGCAGTATTTT. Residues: CSAFTGGFGTATQYF.

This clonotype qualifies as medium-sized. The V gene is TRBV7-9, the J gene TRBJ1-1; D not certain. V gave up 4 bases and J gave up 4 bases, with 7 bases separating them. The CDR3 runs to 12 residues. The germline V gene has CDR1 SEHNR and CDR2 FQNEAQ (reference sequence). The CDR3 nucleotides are TGTGCCAGCAGCTCAGTGACCACTGAAGCTTTCTTT. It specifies CASSSVTTEAFF.

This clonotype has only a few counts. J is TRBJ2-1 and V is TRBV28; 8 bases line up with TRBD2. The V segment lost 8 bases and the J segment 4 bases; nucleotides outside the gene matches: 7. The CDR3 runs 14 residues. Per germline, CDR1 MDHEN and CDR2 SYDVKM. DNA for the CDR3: TGTGCCAGCGGTCGGGAGGGCCCATACAATGAGCAGTTCTTC. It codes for CASGREGPYNEQFF.

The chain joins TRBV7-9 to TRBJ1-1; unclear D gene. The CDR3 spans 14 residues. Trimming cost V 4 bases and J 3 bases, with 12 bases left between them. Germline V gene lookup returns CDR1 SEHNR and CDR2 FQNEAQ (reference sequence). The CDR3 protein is CASSSTLEYTEAFF. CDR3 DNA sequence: TGTGCCAGCAGCTCCACCTTGGAGTACACTGAAGCTTTCTTT.

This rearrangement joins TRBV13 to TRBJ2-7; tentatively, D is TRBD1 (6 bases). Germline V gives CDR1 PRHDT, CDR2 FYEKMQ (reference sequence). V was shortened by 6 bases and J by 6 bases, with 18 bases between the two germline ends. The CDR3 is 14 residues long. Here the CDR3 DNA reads TGTGCCAGCAGTCTCCGGACAGTGGGTCGCGAGCAGTACTTC. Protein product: CASSLRTVGREQYF.

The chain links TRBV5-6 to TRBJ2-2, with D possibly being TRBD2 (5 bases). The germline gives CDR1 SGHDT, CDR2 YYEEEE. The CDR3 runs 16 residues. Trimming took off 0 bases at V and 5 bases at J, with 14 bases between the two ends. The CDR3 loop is CASSLGLGGETGELFF. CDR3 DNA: TGTGCCAGCAGCTTGGGGTTAGGAGGAGAGACCGGGGAGCTGTTTTTT.

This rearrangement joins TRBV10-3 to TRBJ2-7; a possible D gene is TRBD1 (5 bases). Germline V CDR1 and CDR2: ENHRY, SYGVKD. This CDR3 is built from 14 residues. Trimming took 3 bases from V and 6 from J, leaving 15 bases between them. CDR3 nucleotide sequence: TGTGCCATCAGTGACCCCGGCCATGGGGCCGAGCAGTACTTC. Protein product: CAISDPGHGAEQYF.

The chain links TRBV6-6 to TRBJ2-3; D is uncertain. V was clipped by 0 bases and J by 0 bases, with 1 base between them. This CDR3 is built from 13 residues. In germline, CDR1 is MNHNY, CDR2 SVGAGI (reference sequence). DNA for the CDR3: TGTGCCAGCAGTTACTCTAGCACAGATACGCAGTATTTT. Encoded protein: CASSYSSTDTQYF.

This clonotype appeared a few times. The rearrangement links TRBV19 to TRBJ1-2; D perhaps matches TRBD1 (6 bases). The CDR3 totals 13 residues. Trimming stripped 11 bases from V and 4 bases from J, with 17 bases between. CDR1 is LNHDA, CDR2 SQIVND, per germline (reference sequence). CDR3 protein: CAGSSRDTYGYTF. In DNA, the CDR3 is TGTGCCGGCTCCTCCCGGGACACCTATGGCTACACCTTC.

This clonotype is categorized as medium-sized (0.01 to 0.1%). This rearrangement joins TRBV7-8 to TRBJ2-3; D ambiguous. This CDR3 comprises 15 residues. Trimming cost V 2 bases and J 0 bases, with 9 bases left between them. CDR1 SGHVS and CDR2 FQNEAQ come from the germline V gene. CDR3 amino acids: CASSLPGGSTDTQYF. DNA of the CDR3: TGTGCCAGCAGCTTACCCGGCGGTAGCACAGATACGCAGTATTTT.